The present TCR beta chain was sequenced within a study of T cell repertoires in cytomegalovirus infection. About the study: Epitope selection comprised recently identified HLA-C-restricted CMV epitopes and well-studied HLA-B-restricted CMV epitopes. In public TCR beta signatures, there were indications of both CMV infection and matching HLA type.

General study points: Predominance within the ex vivo response was attributable to HLA-C-restricted CMV-specific TCR beta clonotypes.

From the reads, TCRdb called clonotypes with MiXCR, one entry per CDR3 protein. Of about half a million distinct CDR3 sequences listed, roughly a third are singletons. This clonotype was counted between two and nine times. The target antigen is unknown. This TCR derives from a human donor in good health (CMV status not recorded). Some clones in this sample may be carry-over from other donors' samples. Sequencing used cultured PBMCs, obtained from culture after CMV antigen stimulation.

For the CDR3, the DNA is TGTGCCAGCACTCAGCATCCCTTCACCTACGAGCAGTACTTC. Translation gives CASTQHPFTYEQYF. The chain couples TRBV28 to TRBJ2-7, with D unclear. Trimming took off 7 bases at V and 2 bases at J, with 15 bases between the two ends. CDR3 length: 14 amino acids. In germline, CDR1 is MDHEN, CDR2 SYDVKM.